A single sample gave rise to the 26 T cell receptor beta chains below, sequenced in a study of T-cell reconstitution after alpha-beta-depleted transplantation in children. Construction of the TCRbeta library involved unique molecular identifiers. TCRdb redid the calling of the PCR reads with MiXCR, one entry per CDR3 protein. The sample shows around 700,000 distinct CDR3 sequences, under 15% of them seen only once. Sequenced here: PBMCs, sampled before TCRalphabeta/CD19-depleted stem cell transplant. The receptors here all came from a girl aged 2 to 9 with congenital amegakaryocytic thrombocytopenia, due to receive a stem cell transplant.

The chain carries TRBV6-1 and TRBJ2-7, with 10 bases that match TRBD2. With 5 bases clipped from V and 0 bases from J, the junction kept 10 bases outside the gene matches. This CDR3 has 17 amino acids. From germline, CDR1 is MNHNS and CDR2 SASEGT. The CDR3, as DNA: TGTGCCAGCAGTCAACTAGCGGGGAGGGACCCCTCCTACGAGCAGTACTTC. It encodes CASSQLAGRDPSYEQYF.

This clonotype was seen ten or more times. The genes are TRBV12-3 or TRBV12-4 and TRBJ2-6, with TRBD1 matching 7 bases. This CDR3 has 17 residues. V gave up 6 bases and J gave up 0 bases; unmatched junction bases: 8. CDR3 sequence (DNA): TGTGCCAGCAGCCCAGGGACAGCACGCTCTGGGGCCAACGTCCTGACTTTC. This codes for CASSPGTARSGANVLTF.

V gene TRBV3-1 combines with J gene TRBJ2-7; 9 bases align to TRBD2. With 3 bases clipped from V and 7 bases from J, the junction kept 7 bases outside the gene matches. The CDR3 runs 14 residues. The germline V gene has CDR1 LGHDT and CDR2 YNNKEL (reference sequence). In nucleotides, the CDR3 is TGTGCCAGCAGCCAGGGGACTAGCCACGGGGAGCAGTACTTC. Residues: CASSQGTSHGEQYF.

This clonotype was counted many times. The chain couples TRBV24-1 to TRBJ1-5; D ambiguous. CDR3 length equals 18 residues. The V gene's germline CDR1 is KGHDR and CDR2 SFDVKD. The V end was cut by 7 bases, the J end by 0 bases, with 21 bases between. CDR3 loop: CATSDDSMDGYSNQPQHF. The DNA of the CDR3 is TGTGCCACCAGCGACGATTCTATGGACGGCTATAGCAATCAGCCCCAGCATTTT.

The gene calls are TRBV7-2 and TRBJ1-5; D is unclear. Trimming left V 3 bases short and J 5 bases short, with 5 bases between. Per germline, CDR1 SGHTA and CDR2 FQGNSA. CDR3 length: 12 amino acids. The DNA of the CDR3 is TGTGCCAGCAGCTTGCAGGATCAGCCCCAGCATTTT. The encoded protein is CASSLQDQPQHF. Full variable domain (rest looked up from reference TRBV7-2 and TRBJ1-5): GAGVSQSPSNKVTEKGKDVELRCDPISGHTALYWYRQSLGQGLEFLIYFQGNSAPDKSGLPSDRFSAERTGGSVSTLTIQRTQQEDSAVYLCASSLQDQPQHFGDGTRLSIL.

This clonotype was observed a handful of times. The gene calls are TRBV6-2 or TRBV6-3 and TRBJ1-5, with D uncertain. Per the germline V gene, CDR1 is MNHEY and CDR2 is SVGEGT. V gave up 7 bases and J gave up 9 bases, with 13 bases separating them. The CDR3 covers 12 residues. CDR3 sequence: CASMLISGPQHF. As DNA, the CDR3 is TGTGCCAGCATGCTAATTTCAGGGCCCCAGCATTTT.

Worth noting for this clonotype: A much larger clone sits a single nucleotide away, making a read error possible. The chain joins TRBV7-9 to TRBJ2-3; 10 bases match TRBD2. The CDR3 is 15 residues long. With V trimmed by 4 bases and J by 4 bases, 5 bases remained unmatched. CDR1 is SEHNR, CDR2 FQNEAQ, per germline (reference sequence). This CDR3 is CASSSLAGVPDTQYF. The CDR3 DNA is TGTGCCAGCAGCTCCCTAGCGGGAGTCCCAGATACGCAGTATTTT.

This clonotype appeared many times. This chain joins TRBV7-2 and TRBJ2-4; D unresolved. Germline V CDR1 and CDR2: SGHTA, FQGNSA. Deletions cut 3 bases from V and 1 base from J, with 10 bases between. The CDR3 runs to 15 residues. The chain's CDR3 is CASSFGGAAKNIQYF. In nucleotides, the CDR3 is TGTGCCAGCAGCTTCGGCGGAGCTGCCAAAAACATTCAGTACTTC.

A word on this clonotype: This sequence may be a read error, since a much larger clone differs from it by one base. The rearrangement links TRBV5-1 to TRBJ2-2, with TRBD2 matching over 7 bases. The CDR3 runs 17 residues. With V trimmed by 1 base and J by 6 bases, 12 bases remained unmatched. From germline, CDR1 is SGHRS and CDR2 YFSETQ. This chain's CDR3 is CASSLNLSCGRSGELFF. The CDR3 nucleotides read TGCGCCAGCAGCTTGAACCTCTCTTGCGGGAGATCCGGGGAGCTGTTTTTT.

Many counts were recorded for this clonotype. The J gene is TRBJ2-1, the V gene TRBV7-3, with D perhaps TRBD2 (6 bases). The CDR3 runs to 14 residues. Trimming removed 1 base from V and 6 bases from J, with 10 bases in between. CDR1 and CDR2 from the germline V gene are SGHTA and FQGTGA. CDR3 sequence: CASSLNGRSNEQFF. The CDR3 region has the DNA TGTGCCAGCAGCTTAAACGGGAGAAGCAATGAGCAGTTCTTC.

In regard to this clonotype: A read error is possible here, since a much larger clone lies one base away. The chain couples TRBV29-1 to TRBJ2-1; 11 bases are shared with TRBD2. The V segment lost 7 bases and the J segment 7 bases; nucleotides outside the gene matches: 12. The CDR3 is 15 amino acids. From germline, CDR1 is SQVTM and CDR2 ANQGSEA. CDR3: CSASPPLAGANEQFF. The DNA of the CDR3 is TGCAGCGCATCTCCCCCACTAGCGGGAGCGAATGAGCAGTTCTTC.

This clonotype was recorded at least ten times. The rearrangement uses TRBV7-3 and TRBJ1-5; D call uncertain. Trimming cost V 4 bases and J 5 bases, with 9 bases left between them. Germline V lookup: CDR1 SGHTA, CDR2 FQGTGA. The CDR3 runs 13 residues. The CDR3 protein is CASSSSRDQPQHF. For the CDR3, the DNA is TGTGCCAGCAGCTCCTCGAGGGATCAGCCCCAGCATTTT.

Many counts were recorded for this clonotype. V gene TRBV20-1 combines with J gene TRBJ2-1; tentative D call: TRBD2 (6 bases). This CDR3 is 13 amino acids long. Germline V gene sequence: CDR1 DFQATT, CDR2 SNEGSKA (reference sequence). V lost 4 bases and J 3 bases, leaving 10 bases between the germline ends. The CDR3 bases are TGCAGTGCTACGGTGCGGGACTACAATGAGCAGTTCTTC. Translated, it gives CSATVRDYNEQFF.

This clonotype was found many times. The V gene is TRBV5-1, the J gene TRBJ2-3; the D gene is possibly TRBD1 (7 bases). CDR1 is SGHRS, CDR2 YFSETQ, per germline. The length of the CDR3 is 15 residues. Between the trimmed V and J ends, which lost 4 bases and 1 base, there was a span of 13 bases. For the CDR3, the DNA is TGCGCCAGCAGCGCCAGGGGGGTCGGCACAGATACGCAGTATTTT. Amino acids: CASSARGVGTDTQYF.

This clonotype has only a few counts. The V gene is TRBV20-1, the J gene TRBJ2-7; 10 bases align to TRBD2. V gave up 2 bases and J gave up 0 bases; unmatched junction bases: 13. Germline CDR1 reads DFQATT; CDR2 reads SNEGSKA (reference sequence). CDR3 length equals 18 residues. The CDR3 bases are TGCAGTGCTAGAAGTTCGAAGATTGGGACTAGCGTCTCCTACGAGCAGTACTTC. Its translation is CSARSSKIGTSVSYEQYF.

V usage is TRBV3-1 and J usage is TRBJ2-1; 10 nucleotides agree with TRBD2. The CDR3 is made up of 14 amino acids. The V segment lost 3 bases and the J segment 6 bases; nucleotides outside the gene matches: 2. CDR1 LGHDT and CDR2 YNNKEL come from the germline V gene (reference sequence). CDR3 region: CASSHASGSNEQFF. For the CDR3, the DNA is TGTGCCAGCAGCCATGCTAGCGGGAGCAATGAGCAGTTCTTC.

V and J are TRBV20-1 and TRBJ2-1; D may be TRBD2 (6 bases). Between the trimmed V and J ends, which lost 4 bases and 3 bases, there was a span of 16 bases. This CDR3 has 15 residues. CDR1 is DFQATT, CDR2 SNEGSKA, per germline (reference sequence). The CDR3 spells CSAITGVGDYNEQFF. DNA of the CDR3: TGCAGTGCTATAACGGGAGTGGGGGACTACAATGAGCAGTTCTTC.

This chain links TRBV4-1 with TRBJ2-1; 7 positions agree with TRBD2. Unmatched junction bases numbered 15, after V lost 4 bases and J lost 9 bases. CDR3 length: 16 amino acids. CDR1 is MGHRA, CDR2 YSYEKL, per germline. The CDR3 region has the DNA TGCGCCAGCAGCCTAACAACTAGCGCTGGGGGGGGTGAGCAGTTCTTC. It yields the protein CASSLTTSAGGGEQFF.

This clonotype was recorded many times. The chain is built from TRBV20-1 and TRBJ1-2; D not certain. There are 11 residues in the CDR3. Germline lookup yields CDR1 DFQATT and CDR2 SNEGSKA (reference sequence). The V and J ends lost 3 bases and 4 bases respectively, with 6 bases between them. The CDR3 region is CSASPLYGYTF. In DNA form, the CDR3 reads TGCAGTGCTAGCCCCCTCTATGGCTACACCTTC.

This clonotype appeared a few times. The rearrangement uses TRBV7-9 and TRBJ2-3, with a weak D call TRBD2 (6 bases). There are 15 residues in the CDR3. The germline V and J ends were trimmed by 5 bases and 2 bases, with 14 bases remaining between them. The germline CDR1 and CDR2 sequences are SEHNR and FQNEAQ (reference sequence). The CDR3 loop is CASSHLGGDTDTQYF. Written as DNA, the CDR3 is TGTGCCAGCAGCCACCTCGGCGGGGACACAGATACGCAGTATTTT.

A note on this clonotype: A much larger clone lies a single base off, so this may be a read error. This CDR3 is CSVTSFPGELLF. As DNA, the CDR3 is TGCAGCGTGACTAGTTTTCCCGGGGAGCTGCTTTTT. This chain uses TRBV29-1 with TRBJ2-2; perhaps TRBD2 as D (6 bases). Looked up from germline, CDR1 is SQVTM and CDR2 is ANQGSEA. The length of the CDR3 is 12 residues.

This clonotype has just a few counts. The chain couples TRBV7-6 to TRBJ2-3, with TRBD2 matching 10 bases. V shed 8 bases, J shed 3 bases, and the junction held 14 bases outside the gene matches. CDR3 length: 17 residues. CDR1 is SGHVS and CDR2 is FNYEAQ in the germline V gene. The CDR3 nucleotides are TGTGCCAGCGGGCGGAGCGGGAGGGTCCGAGCGACAGATACGCAGTATTTT. Translation gives CASGRSGRVRATDTQYF. The whole variable domain, filled in from reference TRBV7-6 and TRBJ2-3, reads GAGVSQSPRYKVTKRGQDVALRCDPISGHVSLYWYRQALGQGPEFLTYFNYEAQQDKSGLPNDRFSAERPEGSISTLTIQRTEQRDSAMYRCASGRSGRVRATDTQYFGPGTRLTVL.

This clonotype showed up many times. This chain links TRBV5-1 with TRBJ2-6, with D unclear. The CDR3 totals 16 residues. V gave up 0 bases and J gave up 3 bases, with 10 bases separating them. The germline V gene has CDR1 SGHRS and CDR2 YFSETQ. The DNA for the CDR3 is TGCGCCAGCAGCTTGGCCAAGGGTATTGGGGCCAACGTCCTGACTTTC. Residues: CASSLAKGIGANVLTF.

Ten or more counts support this clonotype. The V gene is TRBV5-1, the J gene TRBJ2-1; 8 bases are a match to TRBD2. Germline V CDR1 and CDR2: SGHRS, YFSETQ. V gave up 0 bases and J gave up 5 bases; unmatched junction bases: 16. This CDR3 is 19 amino acids long. The CDR3 DNA reads as TGCGCCAGCAGCTTGGGTGCTAGCGGGTTCGAGAAAGTCCACAATGAGCAGTTCTTC. Protein product: CASSLGASGFEKVHNEQFF. The complete variable domain, with remaining parts taken from reference TRBV5-1 and TRBJ2-1, reads KAGVTQTPRYLIKTRGQQVTLSCSPISGHRSVSWYQQTPGQGLQFLFEYFSETQRNKGNFPGRFSGRQFSNSRSEMNVSTLELGDSALYLCASSLGASGFEKVHNEQFFGPGTRLTVL.

This chain connects TRBV7-3 to TRBJ2-5, with TRBD1 matching over 9 bases. The CDR3 runs 17 residues. The J segment lost 0 bases and the V segment lost 4 bases, leaving 9 bases of the junction unmatched. Germline values: CDR1 SGHTA, CDR2 FQGTGA. CDR3 in amino acids: CASSSSSRQGDQETQYF. For the CDR3, the DNA is TGTGCCAGCAGCTCCTCCTCTCGACAGGGGGACCAAGAGACCCAGTACTTC.

This clonotype turned up a few times. This chain uses TRBV7-2 with TRBJ2-1; D not certain. The CDR3 has 13 amino acids. Trimming took 8 bases from V and 5 from J, leaving 13 bases between them. Germline CDR1 and CDR2: SGHTA and FQGNSA. The CDR3 DNA is TGTGCCAGCCCCCCCCATTGGGACAATGAGCAGTTCTTC. Protein product: CASPPHWDNEQFF.